The 2 T cell receptor beta chains in this list originate from one sample, sequenced in a study of human T cells and chemical hapten exposure. MiXCR, applied by TCRdb to the RACE reads, yields one record per CDR3 protein. The sample records 50,000 to 65,000 distinct CDR3 sequences, around a tenth being singletons. Time point meaning: pre-sensitization, week 0. As to treatment: therapeutic diphenylcyclopropenone sensitization with weekly scalp DPC. The sample in question was whole blood, obtained in connection with sensitization to the hapten diphenylcyclopropenone (DPC). The source is a woman aged 40 to 50 with alopecia areata. Some clones in this sample may be carry-over from other donors' samples.

The J gene is TRBJ2-3, the V gene TRBV7-8; TRBD2 aligns across 14 bases. CDR1 is SGHVS and CDR2 is FQNEAQ in the germline V gene. The V segment lost 5 bases and the J segment 1 base; nucleotides outside the gene matches: 11. This CDR3 has 19 residues. The CDR3 DNA reads TGTGCCAGCAGCCTGGGACTAGCGGGAGCCAAGTTTGGCACAGATACGCAGTATTTT. Translating it yields CASSLGLAGAKFGTDTQYF. Supplemented by reference TRBV7-8 and TRBJ2-3, the full variable domain reads GAGVSQSPRYKVAKRGQDVALRCDPISGHVSLFWYQQALGQGPEFLTYFQNEAQLDKSGLPSDRFFAERPEGSVSTLKIQRTQQEDSAVYLCASSLGLAGAKFGTDTQYFGPGTRLTVL.

At least ten counts were recorded for this clonotype. V usage is TRBV6-2 or TRBV6-3 and J usage is TRBJ2-2; 7 bases match TRBD1. V dropped 6 bases and J dropped 4; count of bases not matched to a gene: 8. The CDR3 extends over 15 amino acids. Germline V gives CDR1 MNHEY, CDR2 SVGEGT. The CDR3 DNA follows: TGTGCCAGCAGGAGACAGAGACAGGGCACCGGGGAGCTGTTTTTT. This encodes CASRRQRQGTGELFF.